The 3 T cell receptor beta chains presented below share a single source sample, sequenced in a study of regulatory T cells in long-lasting Graves disease. TCR beta libraries were built with iRepertoire HTBI primers and Arm-PCR of CDR3 regions. One entry per CDR3 protein results from TCRdb running MiXCR on the multiplex PCR reads. Among 650,000 to 850,000 distinct CDR3 sequences listed, about 30% were seen once. The time point was: persistent/refractory GD, antithyroid drugs over 5 years with positive TRAb. Extracted PBMC RNA gave rise to the TCR library. The source was peripheral blood mononuclear cells (PBMCs), collected when the disease was refractory, from a patient treated with antithyroid drugs. The receptors stem from a female donor with Graves disease.

V and J are TRBV6-1 and TRBJ2-2; 13 positions match TRBD2. The CDR3 has 16 residues. Unmatched junction bases numbered 6, after V lost 4 bases and J lost 7 bases. Germline V gene lookup returns CDR1 MNHNS and CDR2 SASEGT. CDR3 coding DNA: TGTGCCAGCAGTGCCGGGACTAGCGGGACTAGCGGGGAGCTGTTTTTT. Translating gives CASSAGTSGTSGELFF.

This clonotype is a singleton in its sample. This chain joins TRBV27 and TRBJ1-4; 11 positions match TRBD1. With V trimmed by 2 bases and J by 8 bases, 4 bases remained unmatched. The CDR3 has 15 residues. Germline CDR1 is MNHEY and CDR2 is SMNVEV (reference sequence). Written as DNA, the CDR3 is TGTGCCAGCAGTTTAGGGACAGGGGGTTGGGAAAAACTGTTTTTT. Residues: CASSLGTGGWEKLFF.

This clonotype showed up just a few times. The chain is built from TRBV10-3 and TRBJ2-5; D may be TRBD1 (6 bases). Germline V gives CDR1 ENHRY, CDR2 SYGVKD. V shed 10 bases and J shed 0 bases, with 15 bases lying between them. The CDR3 extends over 14 amino acids. The CDR3 DNA is TGTGCCACCGCCCTCCAGGGGTACCAAGAGACCCAGTACTTC. It is translated as CATALQGYQETQYF.